This is a list of T cell receptor beta chains from one sample in a study of cytomegalovirus exposure and HLA in healthy donors. Clones were sequenced by immunoSEQ multiplex PCR, and TCRdb holds only the in-frame ones, with some missing. This table has fewer than 120,000 clones, around four fifths appearing once. Sequencing used PBMCs. The source of these receptors is a man aged 30 to 45 in good health and CMV-seropositive. The CDR3 runs from the conserved cysteine through the conserved F or W. A D gene is named only where the DNA matches it firmly. Size values are once, few and many counts, or a class for expanded clones, and some rows have none.

length: 14
size: -
D: -
V: TRBV30
J: TRBJ2-3
DNA: TGTGCCTGGGAAGAATGGGCGTGGGCAGATACGCAGTATTTT
CDR3: CAWEEWAWADTQYF

length: 15
size: -
D: -
V: TRBV6-5
J: TRBJ1-1
DNA: TGTGCCAGCAGCTGGGGCCTCACAGAGAACACTGAAGCTTTCTTT
CDR3: CASSWGLTENTEAFF

length: 18
size: -
D: TRBD1
V: TRBV4-1
J: TRBJ2-3
DNA: TGCGCCAGCAGCCAAACTGCCGGGACAGGGAGGGGTACAGATACGCAGTATTTT
CDR3: CASSQTAGTGRGTDTQYF

length: 14
size: -
D: -
V: TRBV27
J: TRBJ2-7
DNA: TGTGCCAGCAGTTACGGACAAAGCTCCTACGAGCAGTACTTC
CDR3: CASSYGQSSYEQYF

length: 18
size: -
D: TRBD2
V: TRBV4-3
J: TRBJ2-3
DNA: TGCGCCAGCAGCCAAATTTCAATGAGCGGGGGTAGCACAGATACGCAGTATTTT
CDR3: CASSQISMSGGSTDTQYF

length: 16
size: -
D: TRBD2
V: TRBV2
J: TRBJ2-3
DNA: TGTGCCAGCAGTGTAGGGTTAGCGGGGGGCGCAGATACGCAGTATTTT
CDR3: CASSVGLAGGADTQYF

length: 13
size: -
D: TRBD1
V: TRBV7-3
J: TRBJ2-3
DNA: TGTGCCAGCAGCATGACAGGGCAAGATACGCAGTATTTT
CDR3: CASSMTGQDTQYF

length: 14
size: -
D: -
V: TRBV11-2
J: TRBJ2-1
DNA: TGTGCCAGCAGCCCCACAGGTCCAAACAATGAGCAGTTCTTC
CDR3: CASSPTGPNNEQFF

length: 15
size: -
D: -
V: TRBV6-5
J: TRBJ2-1
DNA: TGTGCCAGCAGCGCCCGAATGCAGGGGCTCAATGAGCAGTTCTTC
CDR3: CASSARMQGLNEQFF

length: 14
size: -
D: -
V: TRBV6-5
J: TRBJ2-7
DNA: TGTGCCAGCAGTGACGGGGACAATACCTACGAGCAGTACTTC
CDR3: CASSDGDNTYEQYF

length: 16
size: once
D: TRBD2
V: TRBV4-3
J: TRBJ2-5
DNA: TGCGCCAGCAGCCAAGGACTAGCGGGGGAAGTTGAGACCCAGTACTTC
CDR3: CASSQGLAGEVETQYF

length: 13
size: -
D: -
V: TRBV9
J: TRBJ2-1
DNA: TGTGCCAGCAGCGTAGATCCAGGGTATGAGCAGTTCTTC
CDR3: CASSVDPGYEQFF

length: 18
size: -
D: TRBD2
V: TRBV11-1
J: TRBJ2-3
DNA: TGTGCCAGCAGCTTCGGAGTGACTAGCGGGGCCCCCACAGATACGCAGTATTTT
CDR3: CASSFGVTSGAPTDTQYF

length: 17
size: once
D: TRBD1
V: TRBV9
J: TRBJ2-2
DNA: TGTGCCAGCAGCGGACCCTACCGGGACAGGGGTACCGGGGAGCTGTTTTTT
CDR3: CASSGPYRDRGTGELFF

length: 13
size: -
D: -
V: TRBV10-2
J: TRBJ1-1
DNA: TGCGCCAGCAGTGAGTCGACTCGGGGTCGGGCTTTCTTT
CDR3: CASSESTRGRAFF

length: 18
size: once
D: TRBD2
V: TRBV25-1
J: TRBJ2-3
DNA: TGTGCCAGTTCTTCAGCGGGGGAGCTTGCCTTAAGCACAGATACGCAGTATTTT
CDR3: CASSSAGELALSTDTQYF

length: 15
size: -
D: -
V: TRBV4-2
J: TRBJ1-6
DNA: TGTGCCAGCAGCCAAGTTAATTCTAACAATTCACCCCTCCACTTT
CDR3: CASSQVNSNNSPLHF

length: 14
size: -
D: -
V: TRBV7-9
J: TRBJ2-3
DNA: TGTGCCAGCAGCAAATCTGAGAGGGGGTATACGCAGTATTTT
CDR3: CASSKSERGYTQYF

length: 16
size: -
D: TRBD1
V: TRBV5-1
J: TRBJ2-7
DNA: TGCGCCAGCAGCTTGTGGGGACCGGGACAGCAAGGAAAGCAGTACTTC
CDR3: CASSLWGPGQQGKQYF

length: 13
size: -
D: -
V: TRBV14
J: TRBJ2-7
DNA: TGTGCCAGCAGCCAAGAGAACAACTACGAGCAGTACTTC
CDR3: CASSQENNYEQYF

length: 17
size: -
D: -
V: TRBV27
J: TRBJ1-5
DNA: TGTGCCAGCAGTCCCCTTGGGCGGGCTGGGGGGAATCAGCCCCAGCATTTT
CDR3: CASSPLGRAGGNQPQHF

length: 14
size: -
D: TRBD1
V: TRBV7-9
J: TRBJ2-7
DNA: TGTGCCAGCAGCTCGACAGGGGGGTCCTACGAGCAGTACTTC
CDR3: CASSSTGGSYEQYF

length: 14
size: -
D: TRBD1
V: TRBV4-3
J: TRBJ1-4
DNA: TGCGCCAGCAGCCAACAGGGGGCTGGTGAAAAACTGTTTTTT
CDR3: CASSQQGAGEKLFF

length: 14
size: -
D: -
V: TRBV28
J: TRBJ1-5
DNA: TGTGCCAGCACCGGGAAATGGGGTTGGCAGCCCCAGCATTTT
CDR3: CASTGKWGWQPQHF

length: 14
size: -
D: TRBD1
V: TRBV2
J: TRBJ1-2
DNA: TGTGCCAGCAGTGGGGACAGGGGACAGGGAGGCTACACCTTC
CDR3: CASSGDRGQGGYTF

length: 14
size: -
D: -
V: TRBV7-9
J: TRBJ2-2
DNA: TGTGCCAGCAGCTTATCGGGGGTCACCGGGGAGCTGTTTTTT
CDR3: CASSLSGVTGELFF

length: 12
size: -
D: TRBD1
V: TRBV6-1
J: TRBJ2-5
DNA: TGTGCCAGCAGACAGGGGCAAGAGACCCAGTACTTC
CDR3: CASRQGQETQYF

length: 14
size: few
D: TRBD1
V: TRBV25-1
J: TRBJ2-1
DNA: TGTGCCAGCGAGGGACAGGGGCAAAACAATGAGCAGTTCTTC
CDR3: CASEGQGQNNEQFF

length: 16
size: -
D: -
V: TRBV6-5
J: TRBJ1-2
DNA: TGTGCCAGCAGTTACTCCCCTGTCGCAGGGGACTATGGCTACACCTTC
CDR3: CASSYSPVAGDYGYTF

length: 13
size: -
D: -
V: TRBV5-1
J: TRBJ1-2
DNA: TGCGCCAGCAGCTTGAACAGGAACTATGGCTACACCTTC
CDR3: CASSLNRNYGYTF

length: 16
size: -
D: TRBD1
V: TRBV9
J: TRBJ2-3
DNA: TGTGCCAGCAGCCGGGGCCGACAGGGGCTCACAGATACGCAGTATTTT
CDR3: CASSRGRQGLTDTQYF

length: 15
size: -
D: TRBD2
V: TRBV19
J: TRBJ2-7
DNA: TGTGCCAGTAGTATGTCTAGCGGGGGAGCCTACGAGCAGTACTTC
CDR3: CASSMSSGGAYEQYF

length: 13
size: -
D: -
V: TRBV30
J: TRBJ2-3
DNA: TGTGCCTGGAGTGTCGAGGGAGCCGATACGCAGTATTTT
CDR3: CAWSVEGADTQYF

length: 16
size: -
D: -
V: TRBV18
J: TRBJ2-3
DNA: TGTGCCAGCTCACCACAGGAGACAGGAGCCACAGATACGCAGTATTTT
CDR3: CASSPQETGATDTQYF

length: 16
size: -
D: TRBD2
V: TRBV18
J: TRBJ2-3
DNA: TGTGCCAGCTCACCAGGGGAGGGGCTCGGCACAGATACGCAGTATTTT
CDR3: CASSPGEGLGTDTQYF

length: 15
size: -
D: TRBD2
V: TRBV7-2
J: TRBJ2-5
DNA: TGTGCCAGCAGCTTGACTAGCGGGGAATTCGAGACCCAGTACTTC
CDR3: CASSLTSGEFETQYF

length: 15
size: few
D: -
V: TRBV6-6
J: TRBJ2-7
DNA: TGTGCCAGCAGTTTATCCCCACAGGGCTCCTACGAGCAGTACTTC
CDR3: CASSLSPQGSYEQYF

length: 13
size: -
D: -
V: TRBV5-8
J: TRBJ2-5
DNA: TGTGCCAGCAGCTTGAATCGCAGGGAGACCCAGTACTTC
CDR3: CASSLNRRETQYF

length: 15
size: -
D: TRBD2
V: TRBV10-3
J: TRBJ2-3
DNA: TGTGCCACGCGGGAGCGGGGGGATAGCACAGATACGCAGTATTTT
CDR3: CATRERGDSTDTQYF

length: 16
size: -
D: TRBD1
V: TRBV6-5
J: TRBJ2-7
DNA: TGTGCCAGCAGTTACTCAGGGACAGGGGACTCCTACGAGCAGTACTTC
CDR3: CASSYSGTGDSYEQYF